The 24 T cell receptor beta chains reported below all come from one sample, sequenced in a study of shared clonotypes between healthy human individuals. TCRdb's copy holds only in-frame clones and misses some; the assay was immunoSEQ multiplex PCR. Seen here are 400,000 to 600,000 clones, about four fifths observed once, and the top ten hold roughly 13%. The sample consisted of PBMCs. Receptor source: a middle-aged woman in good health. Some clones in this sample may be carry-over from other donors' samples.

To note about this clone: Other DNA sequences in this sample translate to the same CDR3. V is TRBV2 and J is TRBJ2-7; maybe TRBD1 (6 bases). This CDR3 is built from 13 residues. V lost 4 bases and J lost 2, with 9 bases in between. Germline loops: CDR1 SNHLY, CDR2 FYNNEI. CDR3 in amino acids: CASSVRQAYEQYF. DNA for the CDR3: TGTGCCAGCAGTGTACGACAGGCCTACGAGCAGTACTTC.

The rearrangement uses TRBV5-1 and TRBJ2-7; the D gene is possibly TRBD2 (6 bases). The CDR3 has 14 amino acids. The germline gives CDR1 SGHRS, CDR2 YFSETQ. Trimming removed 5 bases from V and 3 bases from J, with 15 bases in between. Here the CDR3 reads CASREKSSGYEQYF. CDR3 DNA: TGCGCCAGCAGGGAAAAAAGTAGCGGCTACGAGCAGTACTTC.

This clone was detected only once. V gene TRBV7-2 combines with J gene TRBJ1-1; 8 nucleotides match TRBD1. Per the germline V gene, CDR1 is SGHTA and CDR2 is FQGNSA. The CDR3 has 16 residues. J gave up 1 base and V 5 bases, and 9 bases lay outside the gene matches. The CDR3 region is CASSPRTGPSNTEAFF. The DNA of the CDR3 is TGTGCCAGCAGCCCCCGGACAGGGCCCTCGAACACTGAAGCTTTCTTT.

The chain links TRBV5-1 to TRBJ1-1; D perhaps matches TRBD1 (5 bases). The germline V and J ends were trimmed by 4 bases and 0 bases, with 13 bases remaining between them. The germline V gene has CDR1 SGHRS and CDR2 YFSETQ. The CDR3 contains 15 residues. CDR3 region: CASSSQGTVNTEAFF. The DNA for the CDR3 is TGCGCCAGCAGCAGTCAAGGGACGGTGAACACTGAAGCTTTCTTT.

The CDR3: CASSVVEGAGELFF. DNA for the CDR3: TGTGCCAGCAGCGTAGTTGAGGGAGCGGGGGAGCTGTTTTTT. The chain joins TRBV9 to TRBJ2-2; D possibly corresponds to TRBD2 (5 bases). This CDR3 is built from 14 residues. Trimming removed 0 bases from V and 8 bases from J, with 11 bases in between. Per the germline V gene, CDR1 is SGDLS and CDR2 is YYNGEE.

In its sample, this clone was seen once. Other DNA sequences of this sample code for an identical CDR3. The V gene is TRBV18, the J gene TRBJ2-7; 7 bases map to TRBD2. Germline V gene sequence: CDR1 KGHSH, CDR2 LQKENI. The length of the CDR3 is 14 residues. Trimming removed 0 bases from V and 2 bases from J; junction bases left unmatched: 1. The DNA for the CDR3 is TGTGCCAGCTCACCACCGGGACTACCCTACGAGCAGTACTTC. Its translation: CASSPPGLPYEQYF.

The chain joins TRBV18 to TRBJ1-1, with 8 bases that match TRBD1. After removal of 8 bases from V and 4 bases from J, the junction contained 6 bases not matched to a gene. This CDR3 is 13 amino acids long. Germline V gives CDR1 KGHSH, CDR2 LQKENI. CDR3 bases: TGTGCCAGCACAGGACAGGGAGGCACTGAAGCTTTCTTT. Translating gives CASTGQGGTEAFF.

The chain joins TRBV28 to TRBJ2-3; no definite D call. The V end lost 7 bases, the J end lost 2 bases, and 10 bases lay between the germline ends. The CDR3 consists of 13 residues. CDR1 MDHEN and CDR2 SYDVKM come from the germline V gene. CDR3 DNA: TGTGCCAGCAAGGCCGTGGCCACAGATACGCAGTATTTT. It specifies CASKAVATDTQYF.

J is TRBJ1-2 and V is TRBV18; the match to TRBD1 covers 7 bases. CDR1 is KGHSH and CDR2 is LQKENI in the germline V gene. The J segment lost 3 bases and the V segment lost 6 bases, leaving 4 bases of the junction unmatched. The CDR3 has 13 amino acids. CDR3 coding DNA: TGTGCCAGCTCCCGCGGGACAGACTATGGCTACACCTTC. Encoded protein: CASSRGTDYGYTF.

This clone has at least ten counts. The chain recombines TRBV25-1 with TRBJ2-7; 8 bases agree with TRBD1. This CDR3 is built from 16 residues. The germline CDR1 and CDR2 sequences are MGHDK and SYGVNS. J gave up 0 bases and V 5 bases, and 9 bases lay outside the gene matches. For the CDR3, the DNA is TGTGCCAGCAGTCAACCAGGGGGCGTAAACTCCTACGAGCAGTACTTC. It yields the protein CASSQPGGVNSYEQYF.

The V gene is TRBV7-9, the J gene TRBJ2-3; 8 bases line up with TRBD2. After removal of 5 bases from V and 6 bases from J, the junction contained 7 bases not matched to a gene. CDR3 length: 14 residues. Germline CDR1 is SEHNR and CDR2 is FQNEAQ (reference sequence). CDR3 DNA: TGTGCCAGCAGCACAGGGACTAGTAAGGATACGCAGTATTTT. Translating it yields CASSTGTSKDTQYF.

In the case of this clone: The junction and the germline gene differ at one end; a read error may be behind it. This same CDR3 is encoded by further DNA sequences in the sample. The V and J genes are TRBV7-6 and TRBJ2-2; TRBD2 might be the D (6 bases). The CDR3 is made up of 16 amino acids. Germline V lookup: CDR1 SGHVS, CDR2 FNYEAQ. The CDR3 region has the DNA TGTGCCAGTAGCTTAATGGGCGGGACCAACACCGGGGAGCTGTTTTTT. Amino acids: CASSLMGGTNTGELFF.

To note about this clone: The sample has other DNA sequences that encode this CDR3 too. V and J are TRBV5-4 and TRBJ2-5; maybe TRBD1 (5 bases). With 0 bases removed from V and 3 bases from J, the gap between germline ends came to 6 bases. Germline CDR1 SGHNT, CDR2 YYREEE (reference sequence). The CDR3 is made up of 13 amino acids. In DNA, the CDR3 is TGTGCCAGCAGCTTGGGGGGCGAAGAGACCCAGTACTTC. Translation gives CASSLGGEETQYF. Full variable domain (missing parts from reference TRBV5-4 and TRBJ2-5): ETGVTQSPTHLIKTRGQQVTLRCSSQSGHNTVSWYQQALGQGPQFIFQYYREEENGRGNFPPRFSGLQFPNYSSELNVNALELDDSALYLCASSLGGEETQYFGPGTRLLVL.

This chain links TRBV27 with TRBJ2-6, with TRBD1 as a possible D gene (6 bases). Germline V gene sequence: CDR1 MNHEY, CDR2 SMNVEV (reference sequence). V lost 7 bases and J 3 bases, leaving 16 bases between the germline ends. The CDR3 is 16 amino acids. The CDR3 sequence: CASTPLGAGGANVLTF. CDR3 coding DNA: TGTGCCAGCACCCCCCTGGGGGCTGGTGGGGCCAACGTCCTGACTTTC.

The CDR3 loop is CASSLILAGYYEQYF. In nucleotides, the CDR3 is TGTGCCAGCAGCTTAATCCTAGCGGGGTACTACGAGCAGTACTTC. The rearrangement links TRBV7-3 to TRBJ2-7; 9 bases are shared with TRBD2. J was trimmed by 3 bases and V by 1 base; bases with no gene match: 4. CDR3 size: 15 residues. The germline gives CDR1 SGHTA, CDR2 FQGTGA.

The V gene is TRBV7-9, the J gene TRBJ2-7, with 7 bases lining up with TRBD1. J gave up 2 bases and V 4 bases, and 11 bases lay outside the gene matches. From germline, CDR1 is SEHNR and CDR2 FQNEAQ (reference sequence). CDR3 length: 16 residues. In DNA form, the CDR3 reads TGTGCCAGCAGCTCCGACGGGACAGCCAGGACCTACGAGCAGTACTTC. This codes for CASSSDGTARTYEQYF.

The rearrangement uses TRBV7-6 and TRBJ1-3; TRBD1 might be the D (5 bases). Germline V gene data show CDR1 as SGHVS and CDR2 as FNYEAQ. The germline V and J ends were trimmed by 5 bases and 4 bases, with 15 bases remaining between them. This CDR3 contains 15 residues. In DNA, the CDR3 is TGTGCCAGCAGCGCCTCCAGGGCAACGGGAAACACCATATATTTT. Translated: CASSASRATGNTIYF.

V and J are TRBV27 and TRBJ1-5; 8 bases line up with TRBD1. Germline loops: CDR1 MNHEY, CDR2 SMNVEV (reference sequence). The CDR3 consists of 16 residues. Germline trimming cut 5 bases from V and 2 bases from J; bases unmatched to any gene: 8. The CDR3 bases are TGTGCCAGCAGTCCAAGGACAGGGTCGGGCAATCAGCCCCAGCATTTT. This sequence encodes CASSPRTGSGNQPQHF.

In DNA, the CDR3 is TGCGCCAGCAGCTTGGGTTTACCAGGGGTCGGCGGCACCGGGGAGCTGTTTTTT. Protein sequence: CASSLGLPGVGGTGELFF. This chain connects TRBV5-1 to TRBJ2-2, with D maybe TRBD1 (6 bases). CDR1 and CDR2 (germline): SGHRS, YFSETQ. The CDR3 runs to 18 residues. Trimming took 0 bases from V and 4 from J, leaving 19 bases between them. Using reference TRBV5-1 and TRBJ2-2 for the parts outside the CDR3, the full variable domain is KAGVTQTPRYLIKTRGQQVTLSCSPISGHRSVSWYQQTPGQGLQFLFEYFSETQRNKGNFPGRFSGRQFSNSRSEMNVSTLELGDSALYLCASSLGLPGVGGTGELFFGEGSRLTVL.

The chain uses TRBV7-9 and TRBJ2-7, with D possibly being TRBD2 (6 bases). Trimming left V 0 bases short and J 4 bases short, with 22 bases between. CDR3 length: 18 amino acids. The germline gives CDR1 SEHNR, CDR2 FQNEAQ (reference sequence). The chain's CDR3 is CASSLAPRRSGWGYEQYF. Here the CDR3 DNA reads TGTGCCAGCAGCTTAGCCCCCCGGAGGAGCGGGTGGGGGTACGAGCAGTACTTC.

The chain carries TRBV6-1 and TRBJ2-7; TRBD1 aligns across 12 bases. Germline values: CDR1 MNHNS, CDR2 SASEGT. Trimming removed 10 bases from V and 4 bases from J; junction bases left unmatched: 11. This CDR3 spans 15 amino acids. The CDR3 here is CATLLRDRGLYEQYF. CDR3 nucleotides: TGTGCCACATTACTCCGGGACAGGGGGCTTTACGAGCAGTACTTC.

Here the CDR3 DNA reads TGTGCCAGCTCAGCAGACCAGAGCTCCTACAATGAGCAGTTCTTC. Its protein is CASSADQSSYNEQFF. The chain carries TRBV18 and TRBJ2-1, with D uncertain. The V and J ends lost 5 bases and 0 bases respectively, with 11 bases between them. Germline-derived CDR1 and CDR2 are KGHSH and LQKENI. CDR3 length equals 15 residues.

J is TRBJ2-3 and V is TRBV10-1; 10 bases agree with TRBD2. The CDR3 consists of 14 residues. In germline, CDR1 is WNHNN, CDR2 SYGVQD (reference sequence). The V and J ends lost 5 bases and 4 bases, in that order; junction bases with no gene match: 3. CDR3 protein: CASSLAGDADTQYF. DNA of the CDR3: TGCGCCAGCAGTCTAGCGGGAGATGCAGATACGCAGTATTTT.

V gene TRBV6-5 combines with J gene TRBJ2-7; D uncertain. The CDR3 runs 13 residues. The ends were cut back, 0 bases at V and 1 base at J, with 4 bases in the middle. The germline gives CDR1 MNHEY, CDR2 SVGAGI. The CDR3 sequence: CASSYSQSYEQYF. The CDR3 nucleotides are TGTGCCAGCAGTTACTCTCAGTCCTACGAGCAGTACTTC.